This TCR beta chain was sequenced for a study of blood T cell repertoires in COVID-19. Study overall: T cells, B-cell-depleted T cells, or PBMCs provided the cDNA or gDNA that served as material.

This clone was seen just once. Cohorts were determined from participant-reported clinical history. In the original analysis: Nucleated cell counts were estimated from reference gene primer amplification. Clones were read by immunoSEQ multiplex PCR, and TCRdb kept only the in-frame ones, dropping some. Clone size and V and J calls were adopted from that table, with D and trimming inferred from the DNA. The sample includes about 170,000 clones, about 91% of them seen just once. The sequence was obtained from a woman aged 18-29 years who had recovered from COVID-19. Sequencing was carried out using PBMCs or T cells enriched from blood (not recorded which).

CDR3 nucleotide sequence: TGCGCCAGCAGCCCGGGACTAGCGGGAGACAATGAGCAGTTCTTC. Translated: CASSPGLAGDNEQFF. The rearrangement joins TRBV5-1 to TRBJ2-1; 14 bases map to TRBD2. CDR1 SGHRS and CDR2 YFSETQ come from the germline V gene. The length of the CDR3 is 15 residues. The V and J ends lost 4 bases and 5 bases, in that order; junction bases with no gene match: 2.